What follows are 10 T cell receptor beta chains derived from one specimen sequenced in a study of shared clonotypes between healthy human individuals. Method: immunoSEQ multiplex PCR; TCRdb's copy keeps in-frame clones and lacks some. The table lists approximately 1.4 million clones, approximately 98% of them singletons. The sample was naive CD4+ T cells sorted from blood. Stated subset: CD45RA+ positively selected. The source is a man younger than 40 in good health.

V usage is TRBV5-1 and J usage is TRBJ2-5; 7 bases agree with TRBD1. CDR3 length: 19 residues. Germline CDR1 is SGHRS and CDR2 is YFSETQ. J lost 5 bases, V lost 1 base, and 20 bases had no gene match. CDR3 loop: CASSLKSFGDRSIGETQYF. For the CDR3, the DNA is TGCGCCAGCAGCTTGAAATCTTTTGGGGACAGATCCATTGGGGAGACCCAGTACTTC.

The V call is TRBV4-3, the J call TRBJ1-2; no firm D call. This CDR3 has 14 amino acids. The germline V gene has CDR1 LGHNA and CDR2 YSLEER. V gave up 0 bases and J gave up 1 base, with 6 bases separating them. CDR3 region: CASSQDPVNYGYTF. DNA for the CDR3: TGCGCCAGCAGCCAAGATCCGGTTAACTATGGCTACACCTTC.

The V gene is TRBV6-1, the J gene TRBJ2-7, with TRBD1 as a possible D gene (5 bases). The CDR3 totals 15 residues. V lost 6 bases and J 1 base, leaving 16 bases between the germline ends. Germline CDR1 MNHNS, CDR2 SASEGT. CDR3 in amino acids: CASRKDSLLSYEQYF. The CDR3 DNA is TGTGCCAGCAGGAAAGACAGTTTATTATCCTACGAGCAGTACTTC.

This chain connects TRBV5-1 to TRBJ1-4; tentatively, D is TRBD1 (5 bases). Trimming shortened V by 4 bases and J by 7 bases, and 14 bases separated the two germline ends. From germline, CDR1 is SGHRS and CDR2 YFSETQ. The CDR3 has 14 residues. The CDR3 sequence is CASSAGSSGEKLFF. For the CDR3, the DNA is TGCGCCAGCAGCGCAGGGTCCTCGGGTGAAAAACTGTTTTTT.

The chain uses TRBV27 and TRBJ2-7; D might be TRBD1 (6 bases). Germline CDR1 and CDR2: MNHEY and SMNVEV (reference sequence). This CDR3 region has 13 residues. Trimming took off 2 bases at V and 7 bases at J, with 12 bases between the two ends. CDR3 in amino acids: CASSLKGGREQYF. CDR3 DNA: TGTGCCAGCAGTTTAAAAGGGGGTCGGGAGCAGTACTTC.

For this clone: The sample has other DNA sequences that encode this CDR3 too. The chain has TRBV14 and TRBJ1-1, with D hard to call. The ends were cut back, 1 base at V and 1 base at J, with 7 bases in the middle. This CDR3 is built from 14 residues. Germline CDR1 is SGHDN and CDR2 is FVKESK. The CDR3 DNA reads TGTGCCAGCAGCCAAGTAAGAGGGAACACTGAAGCTTTCTTT. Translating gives CASSQVRGNTEAFF.

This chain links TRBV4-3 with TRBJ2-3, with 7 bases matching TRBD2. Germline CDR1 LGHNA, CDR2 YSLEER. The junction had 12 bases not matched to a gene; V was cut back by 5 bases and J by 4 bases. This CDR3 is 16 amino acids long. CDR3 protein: CASSSGTILQADTQYF. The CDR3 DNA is TGCGCCAGCAGCAGCGGGACTATACTACAGGCAGATACGCAGTATTTT.

DNA for the CDR3: TGCGCCAGCAGCTCGAGGGGCGGAGGTGGCTACACCTTC. Translated: CASSSRGGGGYTF. This chain links TRBV5-1 with TRBJ1-2; D perhaps matches TRBD1 (5 bases). V was clipped by 3 bases and J by 7 bases, with 13 bases between them. Germline CDR1 reads SGHRS; CDR2 reads YFSETQ. This CDR3 contains 13 residues.

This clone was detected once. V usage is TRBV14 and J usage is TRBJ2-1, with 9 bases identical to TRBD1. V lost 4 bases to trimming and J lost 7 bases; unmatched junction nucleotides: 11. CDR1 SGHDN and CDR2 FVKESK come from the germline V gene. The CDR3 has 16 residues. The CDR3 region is CASSLPRTGDPNEQFF. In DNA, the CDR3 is TGTGCCAGCAGCCTCCCCCGGACAGGGGACCCGAATGAGCAGTTCTTC.

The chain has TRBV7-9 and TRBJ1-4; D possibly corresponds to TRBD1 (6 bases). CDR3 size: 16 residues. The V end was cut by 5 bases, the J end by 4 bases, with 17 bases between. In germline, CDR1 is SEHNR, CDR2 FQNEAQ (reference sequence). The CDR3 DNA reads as TGTGCCAGCAGCCTACAGACCCTCAGGGGTAATGAAAAACTGTTTTTT. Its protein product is CASSLQTLRGNEKLFF.